Given below is one T cell receptor (beta chain) in context. The germline CDR1 and CDR2 sequences are KGHSH and LQKENI. With 1 base clipped from V and 1 base from J, the junction kept 5 bases outside the gene matches. This CDR3 is built from 17 residues. This sample is drawn from a study of technical replicates of blood from a handful of donors. The protocol was immunoSEQ multiplex PCR, while the TCRdb copy is restricted to in-frame clones and leaves out a portion. The table records some 83,000 clones, 85% to 95% of them present only once. The sequenced sample was T cells isolated from PBMCs. This chain connects TRBV18 to TRBJ1-1; 11 positions match TRBD1. The origin of this receptor is a human donor in good health. CDR3: CASSPLNGQGANTEAFF. Written as DNA, the CDR3 is TGTGCCAGCTCACCACTGAACGGACAGGGGGCGAACACTGAAGCTTTCTTT. Looking up the rest from reference TRBV18 and TRBJ1-1 gives the full variable domain: NAGVMQNPRHLVRRRGQEARLRCSPMKGHSHVYWYRQLPEEGLKFMVYLQKENIIDESGMPKERFSAEFPKEGPSILRIQQVVRGDSAAYFCASSPLNGQGANTEAFFGQGTRLTVV.